This TCR beta chain was identified during a study of blood T cell repertoires in COVID-19. Study context: The samples span acute and convalescent COVID-19 from the United States, Italy and Spain. T cells, B-cell-depleted T cells, or PBMCs supplied cDNA or gDNA.

Trimming pared 5 bases from V and 5 bases from J, leaving 9 bases between. The germline gives CDR1 SGHTA, CDR2 FQGNSA. The CDR3 length is 13 residues. In the original workflow: The authors estimated nucleated cell counts from reference gene primer amplification. Sequenced by immunoSEQ multiplex PCR; TCRdb stores in-frame clones only, minus some. That table supplies the V and J calls and clone size; D and trimming were determined from the DNA. The data show about 76,000 clones, around 91% seen once. This sequence was found in a human donor in a cohort sampled during active COVID-19. The sample consisted of peripheral blood. The rearrangement uses TRBV7-2 and TRBJ2-2, with D perhaps TRBD1 (6 bases). The DNA of the CDR3 is TGTGCCAGCAGCGGACAGATGACCGGGGAGCTGTTTTTT. Its translation is CASSGQMTGELFF.